What follows describes a single T cell receptor beta chain. Amplified regions were TCR beta CDR3 sequences from RNA transcripts. The HTBI primer set drove a first-round RT-PCR of the TCR CDR3. TCRdb reprocessed the multiplex PCR reads with MiXCR, giving one entry per CDR3 protein. In the table there are some 500,000 distinct CDR3 sequences, 13% to 15% of which are singletons. The data stem from a study of T cells in Graves' hyperthyroidism and ophthalmopathy. The receptor was isolated from a woman aged 18-30 years with Graves' hyperthyroidism. Sequences were obtained from blood.

The DNA for the CDR3 is TGCGCCAGCAGCCCCGACCGGGGGGTCTCCTACAATGAGCAGTTCTTC. Translation gives CASSPDRGVSYNEQFF. V gene TRBV4-1 combines with J gene TRBJ2-1; 7 positions match TRBD2. This CDR3 comprises 16 residues. The V and J ends lost 4 bases and 0 bases, in that order; junction bases with no gene match: 6. The germline V gene encodes CDR1 MGHRA and CDR2 YSYEKL.